These 26 T cell receptor beta chains originate from one sample sequenced in a study of blood T cells in healthy people across ages. The use of a sample-barcoded 5' primer and a J-beta primer mix characterized a second PCR of roughly 6 to 12 cycles. Via MiXCR, TCRdb re-called the 5' RACE reads, giving one row per CDR3 protein. Of some 1,800,000 distinct CDR3 sequences in the sample, roughly two fifths are singletons; the top ten hold about 23%. Sequencing input: blood. The origin of the receptors is a human donor in good health.

This chain links TRBV3-1 with TRBJ2-5; TRBD2 aligns across 11 bases. V lost 3 bases to trimming and J lost 6 bases; unmatched junction nucleotides: 6. The CDR3 extends over 15 amino acids. Germline values: CDR1 LGHDT, CDR2 YNNKEL (reference sequence). The CDR3 is CASSQDTTSGKTQYF. For the CDR3, the DNA is TGTGCCAGCAGCCAGGACACGACTAGCGGGAAGACCCAGTACTTC.

The chain carries TRBV9 and TRBJ2-2, with TRBD2 as a possible D gene (6 bases). The CDR3 is 13 residues long. V shed 3 bases and J shed 7 bases, with 10 bases lying between them. CDR1 and CDR2 (germline): SGDLS, YYNGEE. The DNA for the CDR3 is TGTGCCAGCAGCGGCGTGGGGGGCGGGGAGCTGTTTTTT. Its protein is CASSGVGGGELFF. The whole variable domain, remainder taken from reference TRBV9 and TRBJ2-2, is DSGVTQTPKHLITATGQRVTLRCSPRSGDLSVYWYQQSLDQGLQFLIQYYNGEERAKGNILERFSAQQFPDLHSELNLSSLELGDSALYFCASSGVGGGELFFGEGSRLTVL.

V usage is TRBV7-9 and J usage is TRBJ2-7, with D uncertain. The CDR3 sequence is 14 residues long. CDR1 is SEHNR and CDR2 is FQNEAQ in the germline V gene (reference sequence). Deletions cut 4 bases from V and 2 bases from J, with 12 bases between. The CDR3 loop reads CASSSLGLPYEQYF. The CDR3 DNA is TGTGCCAGCAGCTCTTTAGGCTTACCCTACGAGCAGTACTTC.

The chain joins TRBV20-1 to TRBJ1-1; D is ambiguous. Trimming shortened V by 2 bases and J by 0 bases, and 10 bases separated the two germline ends. CDR1 is DFQATT, CDR2 SNEGSKA, per germline (reference sequence). The CDR3 has 14 residues. CDR3 loop: CSARKLGMNTEAFF. CDR3 DNA sequence: TGCAGTGCTAGAAAATTGGGGATGAACACTGAAGCTTTCTTT.

The chain joins TRBV2 to TRBJ1-4; unclear D gene. CDR1 and CDR2 (germline): SNHLY, FYNNEI. CDR3 length equals 14 residues. V was shortened by 6 bases and J by 0 bases, with 8 bases between the two germline ends. The CDR3 DNA sequence: TGTGCCAGCAGGAGGACTGCAACTAATGAAAAACTGTTTTTT. This gives the protein CASRRTATNEKLFF.

This clonotype has just a few counts. This rearrangement joins TRBV12-3 or TRBV12-4 to TRBJ2-5; D gene unclear. This CDR3 contains 12 residues. The ends were cut back, 6 bases at V and 5 bases at J, with 10 bases in the middle. The CDR3 sequence is CASSISWETQYF. The CDR3 bases are TGTGCCAGCAGCATATCGTGGGAGACCCAGTACTTC.

The J gene is TRBJ1-1, the V gene TRBV7-2; D not resolved. The CDR3 runs 15 residues. Trimming stripped 2 bases from V and 5 bases from J, with 15 bases between. Germline values: CDR1 SGHTA, CDR2 FQGNSA. In nucleotides, the CDR3 is TGTGCCAGCAGCTTATTCGGGCGCCGTCTTACTGAAGCTTTCTTT. This gives the protein CASSLFGRRLTEAFF. The variable domain in full, completed from reference TRBV7-2 and TRBJ1-1, reads GAGVSQSPSNKVTEKGKDVELRCDPISGHTALYWYRQSLGQGLEFLIYFQGNSAPDKSGLPSDRFSAERTGGSVSTLTIQRTQQEDSAVYLCASSLFGRRLTEAFFGQGTRLTVV.

This clonotype has more than one count but fewer than ten. The V gene is TRBV6-6, the J gene TRBJ1-5; 7 nucleotides align to TRBD1. Germline V gene lookup returns CDR1 MNHNY and CDR2 SVGAGI (reference sequence). J lost 8 bases, V lost 5 bases, and 9 bases had no gene match. The CDR3 runs to 14 residues. The CDR3 DNA reads TGTGCCAGCAGTCCTACAGGGGTTGAGGAGCCCCAGCATTTT. Its translation is CASSPTGVEEPQHF.

With respect to this clonotype: Germline and junction disagree at one end, which may indicate a read error. The chain links TRBV6-6 to TRBJ1-4; D is unresolved. The CDR3 length is 16 residues. Per germline, CDR1 MNHNY and CDR2 SVGAGI (reference sequence). CDR3 in amino acids: CASSYPASSTNENLFF. The DNA of the CDR3 is TGTGCCAGCAGTTACCCAGCGTCCTCAACTAATGAAAACCTGTTTTTT.

This clonotype has more than one count but fewer than ten. The chain recombines TRBV6-5 with TRBJ2-3, with D possibly being TRBD2 (6 bases). This CDR3 has 12 amino acids. V lost 7 bases, J lost 4 bases, and 9 bases lay in between. CDR1 MNHEY and CDR2 SVGAGI come from the germline V gene. In nucleotides, the CDR3 is TGTGCCAGCACCGGGACTTCAGATACGCAGTATTTT. This codes for CASTGTSDTQYF.

This sequence joins TRBV27 and TRBJ2-1; D is perhaps TRBD2 (5 bases). V was trimmed by 6 bases and J by 12 bases, leaving 15 bases between them. The CDR3 runs 12 residues. CDR1 is MNHEY, CDR2 SMNVEV, per germline (reference sequence). The CDR3: CASSHGDGGQFF. CDR3 nucleotide sequence: TGTGCCAGCAGCCACGGGGATGGTGGGCAGTTCTTC.

The rearrangement links TRBV6-1 to TRBJ2-1, with D perhaps being TRBD1 or TRBD2 (6 bases each). The CDR3 loop spans 15 amino acids. Deletions cut 5 bases from V and 9 bases from J, with 20 bases between. Germline CDR1 reads MNHNS; CDR2 reads SASEGT. The CDR3: CASSLEGGWGSEQFF. CDR3 DNA: TGTGCCAGCAGTCTAGAGGGGGGCTGGGGTAGTGAGCAGTTCTTC.

In DNA form, the CDR3 reads TGTGCCATCAGTGAGAGAGGGTACCAAGAGACCCAGTACTTC. This codes for CAISERGYQETQYF. The chain couples TRBV10-3 to TRBJ2-5; D possibly corresponds to TRBD2 (5 bases). The V gene lost 2 bases and the J gene lost 0 bases, with 7 bases spanning the gap. The CDR3 is 14 residues long. Per the germline V gene, CDR1 is ENHRY and CDR2 is SYGVKD.

This clonotype appeared once. The chain combines TRBV6-5 with TRBJ1-2; 9 bases align to TRBD1. The germline V gene has CDR1 MNHEY and CDR2 SVGAGI. There are 20 residues in the CDR3. Germline trimming cut 0 bases from V and 10 bases from J; bases unmatched to any gene: 24. CDR3: CASSYSPSPRGPGQGSDYTF. The CDR3 region has the DNA TGTGCCAGCAGTTACTCGCCCTCCCCCCGGGGGCCGGGACAGGGTTCGGACTACACCTTC.

The chain joins TRBV14 to TRBJ2-7, with a possible D match to TRBD2 (5 bases). From germline, CDR1 is SGHDN and CDR2 FVKESK. There are 14 residues in the CDR3. The germline V and J ends were trimmed by 1 base and 3 bases, with 10 bases remaining between them. CDR3 nucleotides: TGTGCCAGCAGCCAAGTCGGCGGGCTCTACGAGCAGTACTTC. Amino acids: CASSQVGGLYEQYF.

The chain links TRBV29-1 to TRBJ2-3; 9 positions match TRBD1. CDR1 and CDR2 (germline): SQVTM, ANQGSEA. V dropped 5 bases and J dropped 4; count of bases not matched to a gene: 10. The CDR3 totals 15 residues. The CDR3 DNA is TGCAGCGTTAAATTCGGACAGGGGCTTGCAGATACGCAGTATTTT. This encodes CSVKFGQGLADTQYF.

This clonotype was observed once. CDR3 residues: CASSQDALFLAGGSYNEQFF. CDR3 DNA sequence: TGCGCCAGCAGCCAAGATGCCCTTTTTCTAGCGGGGGGATCCTACAATGAGCAGTTCTTC. The gene calls are TRBV4-1 and TRBJ2-1; 11 positions match TRBD2. CDR1 and CDR2 (germline): MGHRA, YSYEKL. V shed 0 bases and J 1 base; nucleotides not matched to a gene: 11. This CDR3 contains 20 residues.

The gene calls are TRBV12-3 or TRBV12-4 and TRBJ2-5, with D perhaps given as TRBD1 or TRBD2 (5 bases each). Between the trimmed V and J ends, which lost 3 bases and 2 bases, there was a span of 16 bases. The length of the CDR3 is 16 residues. In DNA, the CDR3 is TGTGCCAGCAGTTTCGTTAACCCTGGGACGCAAGAGACCCAGTACTTC. Residues: CASSFVNPGTQETQYF.

The gene calls are TRBV7-9 and TRBJ1-1; weak D call: TRBD1 (6 bases). The V and J ends lost 11 bases and 0 bases respectively, with 13 bases between them. Per germline, CDR1 SEHNR and CDR2 FQNEAQ (reference sequence). The CDR3 totals 13 residues. The chain's CDR3 is CAGGLRMNTEAFF. The CDR3 region has the DNA TGTGCCGGGGGCCTTAGGATGAACACTGAAGCTTTCTTT.

There are many counts of this clonotype. The chain links TRBV18 to TRBJ2-6; tentative D call: TRBD1 (6 bases). The CDR3 spans 16 residues. Deletions cut 0 bases from V and 0 bases from J, with 6 bases between. The V gene's germline CDR1 is KGHSH and CDR2 LQKENI. CDR3 residues: CASSPPGGSGANVLTF. In nucleotides, the CDR3 is TGTGCCAGCTCACCACCAGGGGGCTCTGGGGCCAACGTCCTGACTTTC. Filled out from reference TRBV18 and TRBJ2-6, the complete variable domain reads NAGVMQNPRHLVRRRGQEARLRCSPMKGHSHVYWYRQLPEEGLKFMVYLQKENIIDESGMPKERFSAEFPKEGPSILRIQQVVRGDSAAYFCASSPPGGSGANVLTFGAGSRLTVL.

This clonotype turned up a few times. The chain carries TRBV29-1 and TRBJ1-4; D is ambiguous. The CDR3 loop spans 13 amino acids. V was trimmed by 7 bases and J by 8 bases, leaving 17 bases between them. Germline V gives CDR1 SQVTM, CDR2 ANQGSEA. The CDR3: CSADVGLGEKLFF. Here the CDR3 DNA reads TGCAGCGCCGATGTGGGCTTGGGGGAAAAACTGTTTTTT.

This clonotype was found many times. This rearrangement joins TRBV5-6 to TRBJ2-5, with 7 bases identical to TRBD1. The CDR3 length is 16 residues. J lost 4 bases, V lost 4 bases, and 13 bases had no gene match. Looked up from germline, CDR1 is SGHDT and CDR2 is YYEEEE. DNA of the CDR3: TGTGCCAGCAGCACCTACCTACAGGGGTGGAGAGAGACCCAGTACTTC. Protein sequence: CASSTYLQGWRETQYF. The whole variable domain, filled in from reference TRBV5-6 and TRBJ2-5, reads DAGVTQSPTHLIKTRGQQVTLRCSPKSGHDTVSWYQQALGQGPQFIFQYYEEEERQRGNFPDRFSGHQFPNYSSELNVNALLLGDSALYLCASSTYLQGWRETQYFGPGTRLLVL.

The genes are TRBV13 and TRBJ1-6, with 8 bases aligning to TRBD1. The CDR3 is 14 residues long. The V gene end was trimmed by 5 bases and the J gene end by 10 bases; junction bases not matched to a gene: 7. Germline CDR1 and CDR2: PRHDT and FYEKMQ (reference sequence). CDR3 loop: CASSHGTGRSPLHF. In DNA form, the CDR3 reads TGTGCCAGCAGCCACGGGACAGGTAGATCACCCCTCCACTTT.

J is TRBJ1-2 and V is TRBV12-3 or TRBV12-4; D uncertain. CDR3 length: 13 amino acids. The V gene lost 3 bases and the J gene lost 7 bases, with 12 bases spanning the gap. CDR3 sequence (DNA): TGTGCCAGCAGTTTCCGGCGGGAAAGTGGCTACACCTTC. Its protein product is CASSFRRESGYTF.

Regarding this clonotype: The CDR3 does not close with the conserved phenylalanine or tryptophan, likely indicating a read error. This rearrangement joins TRBV5-1 to TRBJ2-1, with 7 nucleotides matching TRBD1. The J call may be mistaken, given a closer DNA end match to TRBJ2-7. The germline gives CDR1 SGHRS, CDR2 YFSETQ. This CDR3 comprises 13 residues. DNA of the CDR3: TGCGCCAGCAGCCCTGGACAGGACTACGAGCAGTACATC. Translated, it gives CASSPGQDYEQYI.

This clonotype was detected ten times or more. The chain couples TRBV7-9 to TRBJ2-1; 12 nucleotides align to TRBD2. Germline V lookup: CDR1 SEHNR, CDR2 FQNEAQ (reference sequence). There are 15 residues in the CDR3. V trimming: 4 bases; J trimming: 7 bases; junction bases outside the gene matches: 5. The CDR3 nucleotides read TGTGCCAGCAGCTATCTAGCGGGGGGGCCGAATGAGCAGTTCTTC. It encodes CASSYLAGGPNEQFF.